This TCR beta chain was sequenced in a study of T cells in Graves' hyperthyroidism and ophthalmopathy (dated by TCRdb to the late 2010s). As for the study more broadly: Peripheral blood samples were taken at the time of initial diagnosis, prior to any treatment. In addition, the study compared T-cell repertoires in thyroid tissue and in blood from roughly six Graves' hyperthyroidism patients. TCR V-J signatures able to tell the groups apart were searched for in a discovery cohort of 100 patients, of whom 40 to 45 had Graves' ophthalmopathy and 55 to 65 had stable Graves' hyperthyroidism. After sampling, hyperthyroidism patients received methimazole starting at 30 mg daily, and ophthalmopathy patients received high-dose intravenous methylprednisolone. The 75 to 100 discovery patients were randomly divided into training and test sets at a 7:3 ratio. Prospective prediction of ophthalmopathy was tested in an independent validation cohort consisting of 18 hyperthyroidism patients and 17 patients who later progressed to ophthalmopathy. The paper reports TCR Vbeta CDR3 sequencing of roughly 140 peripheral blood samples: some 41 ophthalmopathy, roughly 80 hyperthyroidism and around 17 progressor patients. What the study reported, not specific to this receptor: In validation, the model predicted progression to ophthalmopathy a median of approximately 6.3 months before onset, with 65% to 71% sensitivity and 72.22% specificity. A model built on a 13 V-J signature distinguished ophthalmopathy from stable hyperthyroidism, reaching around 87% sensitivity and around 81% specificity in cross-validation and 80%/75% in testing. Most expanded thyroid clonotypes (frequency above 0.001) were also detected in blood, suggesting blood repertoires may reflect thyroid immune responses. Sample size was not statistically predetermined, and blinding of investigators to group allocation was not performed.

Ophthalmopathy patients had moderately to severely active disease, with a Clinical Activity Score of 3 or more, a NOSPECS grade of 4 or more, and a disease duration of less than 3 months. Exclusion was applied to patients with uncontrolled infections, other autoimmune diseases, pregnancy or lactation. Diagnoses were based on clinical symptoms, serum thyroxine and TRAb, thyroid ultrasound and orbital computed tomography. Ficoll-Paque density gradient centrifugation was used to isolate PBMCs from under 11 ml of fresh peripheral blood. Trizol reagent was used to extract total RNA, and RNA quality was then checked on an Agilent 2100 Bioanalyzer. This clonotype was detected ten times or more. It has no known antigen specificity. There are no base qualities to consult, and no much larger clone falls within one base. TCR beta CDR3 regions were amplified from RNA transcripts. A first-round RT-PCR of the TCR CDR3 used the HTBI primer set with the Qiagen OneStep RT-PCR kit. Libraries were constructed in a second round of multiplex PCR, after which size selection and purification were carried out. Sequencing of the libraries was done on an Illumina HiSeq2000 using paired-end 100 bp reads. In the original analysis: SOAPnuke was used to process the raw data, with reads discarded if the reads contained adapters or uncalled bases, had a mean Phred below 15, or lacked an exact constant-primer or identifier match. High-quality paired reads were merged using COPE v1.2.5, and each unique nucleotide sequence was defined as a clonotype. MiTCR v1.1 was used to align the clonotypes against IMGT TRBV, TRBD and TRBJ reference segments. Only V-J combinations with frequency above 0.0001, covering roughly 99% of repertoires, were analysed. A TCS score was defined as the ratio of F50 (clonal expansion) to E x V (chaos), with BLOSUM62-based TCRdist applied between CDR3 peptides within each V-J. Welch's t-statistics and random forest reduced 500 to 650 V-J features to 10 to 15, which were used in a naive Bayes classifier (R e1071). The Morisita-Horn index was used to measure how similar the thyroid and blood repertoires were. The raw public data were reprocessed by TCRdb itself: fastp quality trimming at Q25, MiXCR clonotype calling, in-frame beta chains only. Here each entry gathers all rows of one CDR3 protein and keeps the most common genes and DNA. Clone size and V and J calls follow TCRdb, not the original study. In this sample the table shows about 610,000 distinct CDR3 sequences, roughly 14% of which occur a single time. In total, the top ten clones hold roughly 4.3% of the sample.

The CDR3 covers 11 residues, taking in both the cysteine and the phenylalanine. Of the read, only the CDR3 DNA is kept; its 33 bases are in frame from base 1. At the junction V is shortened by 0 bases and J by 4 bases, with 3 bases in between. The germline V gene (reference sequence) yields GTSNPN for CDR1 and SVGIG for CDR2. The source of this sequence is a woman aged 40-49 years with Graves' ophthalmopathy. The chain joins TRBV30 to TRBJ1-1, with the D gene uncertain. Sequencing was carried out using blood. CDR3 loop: CAWSVITEAFF. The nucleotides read TGTGCCTGGAGTGTAATCACTGAAGCTTTCTTT.